These T cell receptor beta chains were read from a single sample in a study of cytomegalovirus exposure and HLA in healthy donors. Profiling relied on immunoSEQ multiplex PCR, and the TCRdb table lists in-frame clones only, not all of them. The sample's table shows about 110,000 clones. Source material: PBMCs. These receptors came from a man aged 45-65 years in good health and CMV-seronegative. Both conserved end residues are part of each CDR3. D genes are given only for firm matches.

d_call cdr3_length j_call v_call cdr3_aa cdr3_nt
. 13 TRBJ2-1 TRBV5-1 CASSRPGPDEQFF TGCGCCAGCAGCAGGCCGGGTCCAGATGAGCAGTTCTTC
TRBD1 15 TRBJ2-4 TRBV10-3 CAISESGQGNNIQYF TGTGCCATCAGTGAGTCTGGACAGGGGAATAACATTCAGTACTTC
. 13 TRBJ2-7 TRBV10-2 CASSELAGYEQYF TGCGCCAGCAGTGAATTGGCTGGCTACGAGCAGTACTTC
. 13 TRBJ1-5 TRBV6-5 CASRTDLFQPQHF TGTGCCAGCAGGACCGACTTATTTCAACCCCAGCATTTT
. 16 TRBJ1-1 TRBV7-9 CASVGGSGSLNTEAFF TGTGCCAGCGTCGGCGGGTCTGGCAGCCTGAACACTGAAGCTTTCTTT
. 13 TRBJ2-1 TRBV19 CASNEATYNEQFF TGTGCCAGTAATGAAGCCACCTACAATGAGCAGTTCTTC
. 13 TRBJ1-1 TRBV6-4 CASSVTANTEAFF TGTGCCAGCAGCGTGACAGCCAACACTGAAGCTTTCTTT
. 13 TRBJ1-1 TRBV7-6 CASSLALWTEAFF TGTGCCAGCAGCTTAGCGCTATGGACTGAAGCTTTCTTT
. 14 TRBJ1-1 TRBV9 CASSARDVNTEAFF TGTGCCAGCAGCGCCCGGGATGTGAACACTGAAGCTTTCTTT
. 12 TRBJ2-7 TRBV29-1 CSVASYTYEQYF TGCAGCGTTGCCTCGTATACCTACGAGCAGTACTTC
TRBD2 16 TRBJ2-1 TRBV10-3 CAISEGREGLGNEQFF TGTGCCATCAGTGAAGGGCGGGAGGGCCTAGGGAATGAGCAGTTCTTC
TRBD2 14 TRBJ2-7 TRBV19 CASSIPGLVYEQYF TGTGCCAGTAGTATACCGGGACTAGTTTACGAGCAGTACTTC
. 13 TRBJ2-7 TRBV5-6 CASSAAASYEQYF TGTGCCAGCAGCGCGGCAGCCTCCTACGAGCAGTACTTC
. 15 TRBJ1-6 TRBV7-9 CASSPPGLYNSPLHF TGTGCCAGCAGCCCACCGGGACTCTATAATTCACCCCTCCACTTT
TRBD1 15 TRBJ2-1 TRBV7-9 CASSPSGTVYNEQFF TGTGCCAGCAGCCCTTCCGGGACAGTTTACAATGAGCAGTTCTTC
TRBD1 12 TRBJ2-7 TRBV29-1 CSVGTGSHEQYF TGCAGCGTTGGGACAGGGTCCCACGAGCAGTACTTC
. 18 TRBJ2-6 TRBV27 CASSLYAGADSGANVLTF TGTGCCAGCAGTTTGTATGCAGGGGCAGACTCTGGGGCCAACGTCCTGACTTTC
TRBD1 16 TRBJ2-7 TRBV7-2 CASSSFDRGGRDEQYF TGTGCCAGCAGCTCCTTCGACAGGGGGGGTAGAGACGAGCAGTACTTC
TRBD1 16 TRBJ1-1 TRBV12-5 CASGLPSSGTGTEAFF TGTGCTAGTGGTTTGCCCTCCTCCGGGACAGGCACTGAAGCTTTCTTT
. 11 TRBJ1-2 TRBV28 CASSVGLGYTF TGTGCCAGCAGTGTGGGGCTAGGCTACACCTTC
. 13 TRBJ2-5 TRBV2 CARDGQNQETQYF TGTGCCAGGGACGGACAGAACCAAGAGACCCAGTACTTC
. 12 TRBJ1-4 TRBV2 CASREDSEKLFF TGTGCCAGCAGAGAAGACAGTGAAAAACTGTTTTTT
TRBD2 15 TRBJ2-7 TRBV25-1 CASIGGTSGSYEQYF TGTGCCAGCATTGGGGGGACTAGCGGATCCTACGAGCAGTACTTC
. 14 TRBJ2-7 TRBV5-4 CASSLKPGSYEQYF TGTGCCAGCAGCTTAAAGCCCGGGTCCTACGAGCAGTACTTC
. 13 TRBJ1-5 TRBV11-2 CASSLQDNQPQHF TGTGCCAGCAGCTTACAGGACAATCAGCCCCAGCATTTT
. 15 TRBJ2-7 TRBV2 CASSEGNNGSYEQYF TGTGCCAGCAGTGAAGGTAATAACGGCTCCTACGAGCAGTACTTC
. 16 TRBJ2-2 TRBV4-3 CASSFTGTYNTGELFF TGCGCCAGCAGCTTCACAGGGACCTATAACACCGGGGAGCTGTTTTTT
. 15 TRBJ2-7 TRBV6-1 CASRPKRGSTYEQYF TGTGCCAGCAGACCTAAAAGAGGTTCTACCTACGAGCAGTACTTC
. 12 TRBJ1-5 TRBV6-5 CASSPTRQPQHF TGTGCCAGCAGTCCGACGAGGCAGCCCCAGCATTTT
. 14 TRBJ1-1 TRBV10-3 CAISPTTGNTEAFF TGTGCCATCAGTCCCACAACAGGGAACACTGAAGCTTTCTTT
TRBD2 17 TRBJ2-2 TRBV4-3 CASSHGVTSGRAGELFF TGCGCCAGCAGCCATGGGGTTACTAGCGGGAGGGCCGGGGAGCTGTTTTTT
TRBD2 15 TRBJ2-2 TRBV30 CIFPDDHGRAGELFF TGTATTTTCCCTGACGATCACGGGAGGGCCGGGGAGCTGTTTTTT
. 15 TRBJ2-1 TRBV6-1 CASSAGLWSYNEQFF TGTGCCAGCAGTGCAGGGCTTTGGTCCTACAATGAGCAGTTCTTC
TRBD1 15 TRBJ2-5 TRBV9 CASSASGQGQETQYF TGTGCCAGCAGCGCATCGGGACAGGGGCAAGAGACCCAGTACTTC
TRBD2 19 TRBJ2-1 TRBV18 CASSPRLAGAGGGSNEQFF TGTGCCAGCTCACCGCGACTAGCGGGAGCAGGGGGAGGAAGCAATGAGCAGTTCTTC
TRBD1 15 TRBJ1-2 TRBV6-5 CASSYSAGGNYGYTF TGTGCCAGCAGTTACTCTGCAGGGGGTAACTATGGCTACACCTTC
. 15 TRBJ2-1 TRBV9 CASSVTALAYNEQFF TGTGCCAGCAGCGTAACTGCCCTCGCCTACAATGAGCAGTTCTTC
. 14 TRBJ1-5 TRBV25-1 CASAQGGSNQPQHF TGTGCCAGCGCACAGGGCGGTTCCAATCAGCCCCAGCATTTT
. 15 TRBJ1-2 TRBV2 CASSVGAVQSYGYTF TGTGCCAGCAGTGTAGGGGCGGTACAGTCCTATGGCTACACCTTC
. 13 TRBJ1-2 TRBV5-1 CASSRGSDYGYTF TGCGCCAGCAGCAGGGGATCTGACTATGGCTACACCTTC
. 13 TRBJ1-4 TRBV7-9 CASQRATNEKLFF TGTGCCAGTCAGCGAGCAACTAATGAAAAACTGTTTTTT
. 12 TRBJ1-1 TRBV7-8 CASSHRETEAFF TGTGCCAGCTCTCATCGGGAGACTGAAGCTTTCTTT
. 13 TRBJ1-1 TRBV6-5 CASSYFEDSEAFF TGTGCCAGCAGTTACTTTGAGGACAGTGAAGCTTTCTTT
TRBD1 14 TRBJ1-5 TRBV10-3 CASGTAATRQPQHF TGTGCCAGTGGGACAGCGGCAACGAGACAGCCCCAGCATTTT
. 13 TRBJ2-1 TRBV5-4 CASSLSSYNEQFF TGTGCCAGCAGCCTTAGCTCCTACAATGAGCAGTTCTTC
TRBD1 15 TRBJ2-2 TRBV27 CASSLRDRTTGELFF TGTGCCAGCAGTTTAAGGGACAGGACCACCGGGGAGCTGTTTTTT
TRBD1 15 TRBJ1-2 TRBV7-9 CASSGGQGASYGYTF TGTGCCAGCAGCGGAGGACAGGGGGCATCGTATGGCTACACCTTC
TRBD1 14 TRBJ2-7 TRBV9 CASNPGQGRHEQYF TGTGCCAGCAACCCGGGACAGGGGAGGCACGAGCAGTACTTC
. 13 TRBJ1-5 TRBV7-2 CASSREPGQPQHF TGTGCCAGCAGCCGGGAACCGGGACAGCCCCAGCATTTT
. 13 TRBJ2-7 TRBV27 CASSSAGSYEQYF TGTGCCAGCAGTTCGGCAGGGTCCTACGAGCAGTACTTC
. 14 TRBJ1-2 TRBV19 CASRHRYLSYGYTF TGTGCCAGTAGACACAGATACCTAAGCTATGGCTACACCTTC
. 14 TRBJ1-1 TRBV30 CAWSVIQVNTEAFF TGTGCCTGGAGTGTAATCCAGGTCAACACTGAAGCTTTCTTT
TRBD1 15 TRBJ1-4 TRBV7-8 CASSPRQGNGEKLFF TGTGCCAGCAGCCCCAGACAGGGCAACGGTGAAAAACTGTTTTTT
. 14 TRBJ2-7 TRBV11-3 CASSFQGLSYEQYF TGTGCCAGCAGCTTCCAGGGTCTCTCCTACGAGCAGTACTTC
TRBD1 16 TRBJ2-5 TRBV19 CASSTPRQGSRETQYF TGTGCCAGTAGTACCCCGAGACAGGGTAGCCGGGAGACCCAGTACTTC
. 14 TRBJ1-1 TRBV27 CASSLIRGDTEAFF TGTGCCAGCAGTTTAATACGGGGGGACACTGAAGCTTTCTTT
. 15 TRBJ2-1 TRBV4-2 CASSQDHGQVNEQFF TGTGCCAGCAGCCAAGATCATGGGCAGGTCAATGAGCAGTTCTTC